This T cell receptor (beta chain) was observed in a study of T cells in Graves' hyperthyroidism and ophthalmopathy. Study in general: Peripheral blood was acquired at first diagnosis, ahead of any therapy whatsoever.

Exclusion of a patient resulted from uncontrolled infection, other autoimmune disease, pregnancy or lactation. 8.5 to 10 ml of fresh peripheral blood supplied the PBMCs. The V gene's germline CDR1 is SGHRS and CDR2 YFSETQ. Trimming pared 4 bases from V and 8 bases from J, leaving 16 bases between. The CDR3 has 14 residues. Amplification of TCR beta CDR3 regions was performed using RNA transcripts as template. The primer set for the first-round RT-PCR of the TCR CDR3 was HTBI. A single record per CDR3 protein comes from TCRdb applying MiXCR to the multiplex PCR reads. Of 300,000 to 500,000 distinct CDR3 sequences in the sample, more than 13% were seen once.

Source material: blood. The rearrangement uses TRBV5-1 and TRBJ2-1; D call uncertain. This clonotype was sampled from a man aged 50-60 years with Graves' ophthalmopathy. The CDR3 sequence is CASSTLLKRDEQFF. DNA of the CDR3: TGCGCCAGCAGCACACTTTTAAAGCGCGATGAGCAGTTCTTC.